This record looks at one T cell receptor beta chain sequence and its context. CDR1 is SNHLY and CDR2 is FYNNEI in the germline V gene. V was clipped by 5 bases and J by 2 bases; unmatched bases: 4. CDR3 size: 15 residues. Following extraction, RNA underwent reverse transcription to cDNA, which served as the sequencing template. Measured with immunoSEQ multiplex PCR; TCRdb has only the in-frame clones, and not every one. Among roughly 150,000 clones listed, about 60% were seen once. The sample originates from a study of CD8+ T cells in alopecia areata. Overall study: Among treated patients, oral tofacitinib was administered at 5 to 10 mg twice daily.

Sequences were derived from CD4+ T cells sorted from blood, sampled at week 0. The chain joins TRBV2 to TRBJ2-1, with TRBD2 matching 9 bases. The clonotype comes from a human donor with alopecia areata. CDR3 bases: TGTGCCAGCAGTCGAGCGGGGGGAACCTACAATGAGCAGTTCTTC. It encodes CASSRAGGTYNEQFF.